A single T cell receptor beta chain is shown here with its context. As yet, its antigen is unknown. This CDR3 region has 13 residues. Trimming pared 2 bases from V and 9 bases from J, leaving 11 bases between. CDR1 SEHNR and CDR2 FQNEAQ come from the germline V gene (reference sequence). The data originate from a study of cytomegalovirus exposure and HLA in healthy donors. Study-level results: A later analysis by the authors found several of the most significant clusters apparently linked to common viral pathogens. Earlier analysis found most TCR beta V segments productive about 87% or about 30% of the time. An analysis was carried out at a later point. It showed that HLA-associated TCR beta chains were more clonally expanded than equally common non-associated chains.

PCR employed 60 Vbeta and 13 Jbeta primers. The method was immunoSEQ multiplex PCR; TCRdb's version includes in-frame clones alone and lacks a portion of them. The sample includes about 140,000 clones, over 70% seen only once; the top ten take approximately 1%. The clonotype comes from a man between 18 and 29 years old in good health and CMV-seronegative. Sequencing was carried out using PBMCs. The chain joins TRBV7-9 to TRBJ2-1, with D unresolved. Here the CDR3 reads CASSLSLWSEQFF. CDR3 bases: TGTGCCAGCAGCTTATCATTATGGAGTGAGCAGTTCTTC.